This T cell receptor beta chain was captured by sequencing in a study of T-cell reconstitution after alpha-beta-depleted transplantation in children. There are 15 residues in the CDR3. After removal of 6 bases from V and 3 bases from J, the junction contained 11 bases not matched to a gene. Per germline, CDR1 SQVTM and CDR2 ANQGSEA. Unique molecular identifiers were incorporated when the TCRbeta library was constructed. One entry per CDR3 protein results from TCRdb running MiXCR on the PCR reads. The table has a few hundred thousand distinct CDR3 sequences, about an eighth seen once. This clonotype originated in a human donor who donated a stem cell graft to a child with combined immunodeficiency. The chain has TRBV29-1 and TRBJ2-1, with TRBD2 matching over 7 bases. Material: PBMCs from the stem cell graft donor, obtained from the stem cell graft. The CDR3 DNA sequence: TGCAGCGTCGGGGCCGGGACTACGATCTACAATGAGCAGTTCTTC. It is translated as CSVGAGTTIYNEQFF.